This T cell receptor beta chain was sequenced for a study of Graves' ophthalmopathy and Graves' hyperthyroidism. Study-level findings and limits: In blood appeared most of the expanded thyroid clonotypes whose frequency exceeded 0.001.

The CDR3 length is 16 residues. The V segment lost 0 bases and the J segment 3 bases; nucleotides outside the gene matches: 7. From germline, CDR1 is SGHRS and CDR2 YFSETQ. A remark on this clonotype: Its antigen is not identified.

The study amplified TCR beta CDR3 regions using RNA transcripts. HTBI primers were employed in first-round RT-PCR, then a second-round multiplex PCR followed. A single record per CDR3 protein comes from TCRdb applying MiXCR to the multiplex PCR reads. This sample has about 220,000 distinct CDR3 sequences, with around a fifth found just once. The chain recombines TRBV5-1 with TRBJ2-7; 9 bases match TRBD2. Sequencing input: peripheral blood. The clonotype was recovered from a woman aged 45-65 years with Graves' ophthalmopathy. CDR3 sequence (DNA): TGCGCCAGCAGCTTGGGTGGGGCTAGCGGGAACTACGAGCAGTACTTC. Its protein is CASSLGGASGNYEQYF.